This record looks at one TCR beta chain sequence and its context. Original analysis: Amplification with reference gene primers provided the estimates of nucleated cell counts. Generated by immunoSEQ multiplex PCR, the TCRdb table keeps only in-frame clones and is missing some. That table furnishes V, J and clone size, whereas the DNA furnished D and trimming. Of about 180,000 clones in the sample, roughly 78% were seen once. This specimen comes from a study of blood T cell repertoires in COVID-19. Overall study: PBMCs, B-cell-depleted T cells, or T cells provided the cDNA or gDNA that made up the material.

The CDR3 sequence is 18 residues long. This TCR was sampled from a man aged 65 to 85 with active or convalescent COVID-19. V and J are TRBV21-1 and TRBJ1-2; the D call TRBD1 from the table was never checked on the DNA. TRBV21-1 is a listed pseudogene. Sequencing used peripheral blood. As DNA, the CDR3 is TGTGCCAGCACCCCGGGACAGGGGGCTAATATGGCTAACTATGGCTACACCTTC. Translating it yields CASTPGQGANMANYGYTF.